The rows below give T cell receptor beta chains drawn from one sample of a study of T cell changes during pregnancy in multiple sclerosis. Repertoires were generated with immunoSEQ multiplex PCR, while TCRdb's copy carries only in-frame clones and drops some. The sample holds 50,000 or so clones, over 80% seen once. The specimen comprised CD4+ T cells from peripheral blood mononuclear cells, sampled after pregnancy. The receptors derive from a female donor with multiple sclerosis, enrolled in a pregnancy study. Each CDR3 is given with its conserved first and last residue. D genes are given only for firm matches. Not every row has a clone size; where given, it reads once, few, many or a size class.

J gene: TRBJ1-3
V gene: TRBV11-2
clone size: .
D gene: .
CDR3 protein: CASSSLRDSGNTIYF
CDR3 DNA: TGTGCCAGCAGCTCCCTGAGGGACTCTGGAAACACCATATATTTT

J gene: TRBJ1-5
V gene: TRBV28
clone size: .
D gene: TRBD1
CDR3 protein: CATSDRAVQPQHF
CDR3 DNA: TGTGCCACCTCGGACAGGGCCGTTCAGCCCCAGCATTTT

J gene: TRBJ1-5
V gene: TRBV28
clone size: .
D gene: .
CDR3 protein: CASTQGKRQPQHF
CDR3 DNA: TGTGCCAGTACCCAGGGGAAGCGGCAGCCCCAGCATTTT

J gene: TRBJ2-3
V gene: TRBV27
clone size: .
D gene: TRBD2
CDR3 protein: CASSPGTSGFTDTQYF
CDR3 DNA: TGTGCCAGCAGTCCAGGGACTAGCGGCTTCACAGATACGCAGTATTTT

J gene: TRBJ2-7
V gene: TRBV10-3
clone size: .
D gene: TRBD2
CDR3 protein: CAIRSGTSNYEQYF
CDR3 DNA: TGTGCCATCAGATCCGGGACTAGTAATTACGAGCAGTACTTC

J gene: TRBJ1-4
V gene: TRBV19
clone size: .
D gene: .
CDR3 protein: CASKMAPQPTNEKLFF
CDR3 DNA: TGTGCCAGTAAAATGGCTCCCCAACCGACTAATGAAAAACTGTTTTTT

J gene: TRBJ2-3
V gene: TRBV2
clone size: .
D gene: .
CDR3 protein: CASNDGGTTDTQYF
CDR3 DNA: TGTGCCAGCAATGATGGCGGGACCACAGATACGCAGTATTTT

J gene: TRBJ2-1
V gene: TRBV28
clone size: .
D gene: TRBD2
CDR3 protein: CASSSAGGSYNEQFF
CDR3 DNA: TGTGCCAGCAGTTCGGCGGGAGGCTCCTACAATGAGCAGTTCTTC

J gene: TRBJ2-3
V gene: TRBV7-9
clone size: once
D gene: TRBD1
CDR3 protein: CASSLGTGWQYF
CDR3 DNA: TGTGCCAGCAGCCTGGGGACAGGCTGGCAGTATTTT

J gene: TRBJ2-3
V gene: TRBV6-5
clone size: .
D gene: .
CDR3 protein: CATKTGLDTQYF
CDR3 DNA: TGTGCCACAAAGACAGGTCTAGATACGCAGTATTTT

J gene: TRBJ2-2
V gene: TRBV29-1
clone size: .
D gene: .
CDR3 protein: CSVAPAANTGELFF
CDR3 DNA: TGCAGCGTAGCGCCAGCGGCGAACACCGGGGAGCTGTTTTTT

J gene: TRBJ1-2
V gene: TRBV28
clone size: .
D gene: TRBD1
CDR3 protein: CASSQGGSLNGYTF
CDR3 DNA: TGTGCCAGCAGTCAGGGGGGCAGCCTCAATGGCTACACCTTC

J gene: TRBJ2-2
V gene: TRBV7-3
clone size: .
D gene: .
CDR3 protein: CASRSGLGKTGELFF
CDR3 DNA: TGTGCCAGCAGATCAGGGCTCGGAAAGACCGGGGAGCTGTTTTTT

J gene: TRBJ1-1
V gene: TRBV10-2
clone size: .
D gene: .
CDR3 protein: CASSGQALNTEAFF
CDR3 DNA: TGCGCCAGCAGTGGACAAGCATTGAACACTGAAGCTTTCTTT

J gene: TRBJ2-7
V gene: TRBV20-1
clone size: .
D gene: TRBD1
CDR3 protein: CSAQDRAEQYF
CDR3 DNA: TGCAGTGCCCAGGACAGGGCCGAGCAGTACTTC

J gene: TRBJ2-7
V gene: TRBV6-6
clone size: once
D gene: TRBD1
CDR3 protein: CASSFPGQGSYEQYF
CDR3 DNA: TGTGCCAGCAGCTTTCCGGGACAGGGATCCTACGAGCAGTACTTC

J gene: TRBJ2-5
V gene: TRBV5-6
clone size: .
D gene: .
CDR3 protein: CASSFSQETQYF
CDR3 DNA: TGTGCCAGCAGCTTCTCCCAAGAGACCCAGTACTTC

J gene: TRBJ1-1
V gene: TRBV2
clone size: .
D gene: .
CDR3 protein: CASSEKEYTEAFF
CDR3 DNA: TGTGCCAGCAGTGAAAAGGAGTACACTGAAGCTTTCTTT

J gene: TRBJ1-2
V gene: TRBV7-9
clone size: .
D gene: TRBD1
CDR3 protein: CASSSRDRGPNYGYTF
CDR3 DNA: TGTGCCAGCAGCTCCCGGGACAGGGGGCCGAACTATGGCTACACCTTC